Listed here are 29 T cell receptor beta chains from one sample, sequenced in a study of CD4 T cells in relation to SARS-CoV-2 and coronaviruses. These TCRs' antigens remain unknown. The unexposed donors gave CD4+ T cells in about 2011-2018, prior to COVID-19. After more than eight days of culture, CD4+ T cells were isolated. Produced via immunoSEQ multiplex PCR; TCRdb's table is partial and in-frame only. The data contain approximately 16,000 clones, approximately 73% of them singletons. The sample taken for sequencing was CD4+ T cells from PBMCs, cultured in vitro. These receptor sequences come from a human donor in good health.

The rearrangement links TRBV29-1 to TRBJ2-3; 8 nucleotides match TRBD1. CDR1 is SQVTM, CDR2 ANQGSEA, per germline. There are 13 residues in the CDR3. The V and J ends lost 6 bases and 2 bases, in that order; junction bases with no gene match: 4. In DNA form, the CDR3 reads TGCAGCGTCAGGGGGCAAGACACAGATACGCAGTATTTT. Its translation is CSVRGQDTDTQYF.

CDR3 nucleotide sequence: TGTGCCAGCTCACCGGGACACTACGAGCAGTACTTC. Translating it yields CASSPGHYEQYF. The chain has TRBV18 and TRBJ2-7; D might be TRBD1 (6 bases). CDR3 size: 12 residues. The germline V gene encodes CDR1 KGHSH and CDR2 LQKENI. Trimming took 3 bases from V and 3 from J, leaving 6 bases between them.

The gene calls are TRBV6-5 and TRBJ2-5; D gene unclear. Between the trimmed V and J ends, which lost 4 bases and 5 bases, there was a span of 8 bases. There are 12 residues in the CDR3. The V gene's germline CDR1 is MNHEY and CDR2 SVGAGI. The CDR3 here is CASSWPYETQYF. The CDR3 nucleotides read TGTGCCAGCAGTTGGCCTTACGAGACCCAGTACTTC.

The chain uses TRBV12-3 or TRBV12-4 and TRBJ1-1, with D possibly being TRBD1 (5 bases). CDR3 length: 13 amino acids. The V end was cut by 5 bases, the J end by 5 bases, with 12 bases between. The CDR3 coding sequence is TGTGCCAGCAGTCGGAACCAGGGAACTGAAGCTTTCTTT. Translating it yields CASSRNQGTEAFF.

The chain links TRBV7-2 to TRBJ1-6; D unresolved. Trimming stripped 1 base from V and 3 bases from J, with 4 bases between. In germline, CDR1 is SGHTA, CDR2 FQGNSA. The CDR3 has 14 residues. In DNA, the CDR3 is TGTGCCAGCAGCTTAGATAGCTATAATTCACCCCTCCACTTT. As protein: CASSLDSYNSPLHF.

This clone came up a few times. The rearrangement links TRBV5-1 to TRBJ2-1; 9 positions match TRBD2. The CDR3 is 14 amino acids. Germline loops: CDR1 SGHRS, CDR2 YFSETQ. The V gene end was trimmed by 4 bases and the J gene end by 10 bases; junction bases not matched to a gene: 9. In DNA form, the CDR3 reads TGCGCCAGCAGCCCGGGCCTAGCGGGGAGGGAGCAGTTCTTC. Protein: CASSPGLAGREQFF. The variable domain in full, completed from reference TRBV5-1 and TRBJ2-1, reads KAGVTQTPRYLIKTRGQQVTLSCSPISGHRSVSWYQQTPGQGLQFLFEYFSETQRNKGNFPGRFSGRQFSNSRSEMNVSTLELGDSALYLCASSPGLAGREQFFGPGTRLTVL.

Details on this clone: Compared with germline, one end of the junction differs, possibly owing to a read error. The chain employs TRBV14 and TRBJ2-4; D gene ambiguous. Germline CDR1 is SGHDN and CDR2 is FVKESK. The CDR3 loop spans 14 amino acids. This CDR3 reads CASSLGNRKSIQYF. CDR3 nucleotide sequence: TGTGCCAGCAGCCTAGGGAATAGGAAAAGCATTCAGTACTTC. Filled out from reference TRBV14 and TRBJ2-4, the complete variable domain reads EAGVTQFPSHSVIEKGQTVTLRCDPISGHDNLYWYRRVMGKEIKFLLHFVKESKQDESGMPNNRFLAERTGGTYSTLKVQPAELEDSGVYFCASSLGNRKSIQYFGAGTRLSVL.

The chain employs TRBV9 and TRBJ2-7, with 7 positions matching TRBD1. Looked up from germline, CDR1 is SGDLS and CDR2 is YYNGEE. V dropped 5 bases and J dropped 7; count of bases not matched to a gene: 12. This CDR3 contains 14 residues. CDR3 sequence (DNA): TGTGCCAGCAGACGGGACAGTAGGGGTGGTGAGCAGTACTTC. Translating gives CASRRDSRGGEQYF.

This clone was recorded only once. Here the CDR3 DNA reads TGTGCCAGCAGTTTAGGGGGCAGGGAGAGGCAGCCCCAGCATTTT. It is translated as CASSLGGRERQPQHF. The V and J genes are TRBV28 and TRBJ1-5; D is perhaps TRBD1 (6 bases). Germline CDR1 and CDR2: MDHEN and SYDVKM. The V end was cut by 2 bases, the J end by 7 bases, with 15 bases between. The CDR3 has 15 residues. Together with reference TRBV28 and TRBJ1-5, the CDR3 gives the full variable domain: DVKVTQSSRYLVKRTGEKVFLECVQDMDHENMFWYRQDPGLGLRLIYFSYDVKMKEKGDIPEGYSVSREKKERFSLILESASTNQTSMYLCASSLGGRERQPQHFGDGTRLSIL.

This chain connects TRBV5-1 to TRBJ2-2, with a weak D call TRBD1 (6 bases). The V gene's germline CDR1 is SGHRS and CDR2 YFSETQ. The CDR3 covers 15 residues. Trimming left V 0 bases short and J 3 bases short, with 9 bases between. CDR3 region: CASSLGQAYTGELFF. CDR3 sequence (DNA): TGCGCCAGCAGCTTGGGACAGGCTTACACCGGGGAGCTGTTTTTT.

V is TRBV7-3 and J is TRBJ2-2, with 8 bases aligning to TRBD1. The ends lost 5 bases at V and 6 bases at J; junction bases unmatched: 5. The CDR3 has 14 residues. Germline assignment: CDR1 SGHTA and CDR2 FQGTGA. Here the CDR3 DNA reads TGTGCCAGCAGCCCGCGACAGGGGCCCGGGGAGCTGTTTTTT. It translates to CASSPRQGPGELFF.

The chain recombines TRBV4-2 with TRBJ1-4; D is uncertain. The CDR3 totals 16 residues. Germline V gene data show CDR1 as LGHNA and CDR2 as YNFKEQ. V was cut by 0 bases and J by 3 bases, with 11 bases left in between. The CDR3 DNA is TGTGCCAGCAGCCAAGAAGGACGGCAGCCTAATGAAAAACTGTTTTTT. This gives the protein CASSQEGRQPNEKLFF.

This chain's CDR3 is CASSSRGNLYGYTF. CDR3 DNA sequence: TGTGCCAGCAGCTCCAGGGGGAATCTCTATGGCTACACCTTC. The chain uses TRBV28 and TRBJ1-2; 7 positions agree with TRBD1. The CDR3 consists of 14 residues. Unmatched junction bases numbered 8, after V lost 6 bases and J lost 4 bases. The germline V gene encodes CDR1 MDHEN and CDR2 SYDVKM.

The CDR3 sequence is CASSPGQVRNTEAFF. The CDR3 nucleotides read TGTGCCAGCTCACCCGGACAGGTCAGGAACACTGAAGCTTTCTTT. The chain couples TRBV18 to TRBJ1-1; 7 bases align to TRBD1. V dropped 3 bases and J dropped 1; count of bases not matched to a gene: 5. The germline V gene encodes CDR1 KGHSH and CDR2 LQKENI. The CDR3 is 15 amino acids.

The rearrangement uses TRBV5-6 and TRBJ2-7; 7 nucleotides align to TRBD1. V trimming: 6 bases; J trimming: 0 bases; junction bases outside the gene matches: 6. This CDR3 has 14 amino acids. CDR1 is SGHDT, CDR2 YYEEEE, per germline. DNA of the CDR3: TGTGCCAGCACCACGGGACAGAGCTCCTACGAGCAGTACTTC. Translated, it gives CASTTGQSSYEQYF.

This chain connects TRBV14 to TRBJ2-1; tentative D call: TRBD2 (6 bases). The ends were cut back, 8 bases at V and 8 bases at J, with 16 bases in the middle. In germline, CDR1 is SGHDN, CDR2 FVKESK. CDR3 length: 13 amino acids. The CDR3: CASAYPGEDEQFF. CDR3 bases: TGTGCCAGCGCGTACCCGGGGGAGGATGAGCAGTTCTTC. Supplemented by reference TRBV14 and TRBJ2-1, the full variable domain reads EAGVTQFPSHSVIEKGQTVTLRCDPISGHDNLYWYRRVMGKEIKFLLHFVKESKQDESGMPNNRFLAERTGGTYSTLKVQPAELEDSGVYFCASAYPGEDEQFFGPGTRLTVL.

The rearrangement uses TRBV27 and TRBJ2-1; 7 bases agree with TRBD1. CDR3 length: 14 residues. CDR1 is MNHEY, CDR2 SMNVEV, per germline (reference sequence). V dropped 6 bases and J dropped 5; count of bases not matched to a gene: 7. The CDR3 sequence is CASRARQGNNEQFF. Here the CDR3 DNA reads TGTGCCAGCAGGGCTCGACAGGGAAACAATGAGCAGTTCTTC.

The DNA of the CDR3 is TGTGCCAGTCGGCGAGCGGAGAACAATGAGCAGTTCTTC. As protein: CASRRAENNEQFF. The chain recombines TRBV6-5 with TRBJ2-1; D might be TRBD2 (5 bases). With 9 bases removed from V and 5 bases from J, the gap between germline ends came to 14 bases. The CDR3 totals 13 residues. Germline CDR1 is MNHEY and CDR2 is SVGAGI.

The chain joins TRBV9 to TRBJ1-1; no clear D. Germline CDR1 reads SGDLS; CDR2 reads YYNGEE. Between the trimmed V and J ends, which lost 0 bases and 1 base, there was a span of 7 bases. The CDR3 loop spans 14 amino acids. The CDR3 DNA reads TGTGCCAGCAGCGTAGAAGTCCGGAACACTGAAGCTTTCTTT. Translating it yields CASSVEVRNTEAFF. Together with reference TRBV9 and TRBJ1-1, the CDR3 gives the full variable domain: DSGVTQTPKHLITATGQRVTLRCSPRSGDLSVYWYQQSLDQGLQFLIQYYNGEERAKGNILERFSAQQFPDLHSELNLSSLELGDSALYFCASSVEVRNTEAFFGQGTRLTVV.

This sequence joins TRBV7-8 and TRBJ2-7, with D unclear. The V gene lost 3 bases and the J gene lost 4 bases, with 13 bases spanning the gap. The length of the CDR3 is 14 residues. Germline-derived CDR1 and CDR2 are SGHVS and FQNEAQ. CDR3 nucleotide sequence: TGTGCCAGCAGCTTTGCTACACCCATTTACGAGCAGTACTTC. Translated: CASSFATPIYEQYF.

This chain links TRBV6-5 with TRBJ2-7; 9 positions match TRBD1. The CDR3 spans 15 residues. Germline trimming cut 7 bases from V and 4 bases from J; bases unmatched to any gene: 11. Germline V CDR1 and CDR2: MNHEY, SVGAGI. CDR3 residues: CASNPNRGTGYEQYF. CDR3 coding DNA: TGTGCCAGCAATCCCAACCGCGGGACAGGGTACGAGCAGTACTTC.

This clone was counted between two and nine times. The chain has TRBV10-1 and TRBJ1-3; no definite D call. Trimming removed 1 base from V and 0 bases from J, with 7 bases in between. CDR1 WNHNN and CDR2 SYGVQD come from the germline V gene (reference sequence). The CDR3 sequence is 15 residues long. The CDR3 region has the DNA TGCGCCAGCAGTGAGTACGGATACTCTGGAAACACCATATATTTT. Its translation is CASSEYGYSGNTIYF.

This clone has just one count. The rearrangement links TRBV7-9 to TRBJ2-1, with 10 bases fitting TRBD2. The CDR3 has 15 amino acids. CDR1 and CDR2 (germline): SEHNR, FQNEAQ (reference sequence). V lost 4 bases, J lost 8 bases, and 8 bases stayed unmatched. The CDR3 DNA reads TGTGCCAGCAGCTGGGGCAGCGGGAGGGCCGATGAGCAGTTCTTC. Translating it yields CASSWGSGRADEQFF.

The V call is TRBV7-2, the J call TRBJ1-3; 7 bases are shared with TRBD1. The CDR3 sequence is 15 residues long. Germline values: CDR1 SGHTA, CDR2 FQGNSA. Trimming removed 4 bases from V and 2 bases from J; junction bases left unmatched: 5. CDR3: CASSSDRVPGNTIYF. The CDR3 bases are TGTGCCAGCAGCTCCGACAGGGTGCCTGGAAACACCATATATTTT. Variable domain in full (rest from reference TRBV7-2 and TRBJ1-3): GAGVSQSPSNKVTEKGKDVELRCDPISGHTALYWYRQSLGQGLEFLIYFQGNSAPDKSGLPSDRFSAERTGGSVSTLTIQRTQQEDSAVYLCASSSDRVPGNTIYFGEGSWLTVV.

This chain's CDR3 is CASSPWDRDQPQHF. In nucleotides, the CDR3 is TGTGCCAGCAGTCCTTGGGACCGCGATCAGCCCCAGCATTTT. The genes are TRBV6-6 and TRBJ1-5; D is perhaps TRBD1 (5 bases). CDR1 and CDR2 (germline): MNHNY, SVGAGI (reference sequence). The CDR3 spans 14 residues. Between the trimmed V and J ends, which lost 5 bases and 5 bases, there was a span of 13 bases.

The rearrangement joins TRBV6-5 to TRBJ2-5; 7 bases are a match to TRBD2. The CDR3 contains 14 residues. The germline CDR1 and CDR2 sequences are MNHEY and SVGAGI. Trimming took 6 bases from V and 2 from J; bases not matched to a gene: 6. The CDR3 DNA is TGTGCCAGCAGCCGGACTAGTTTTCAAGAGACCCAGTACTTC. Translation: CASSRTSFQETQYF.

For the CDR3, the DNA is TGTGCCTGGAGATTCGCGGGACTAGCGGGAGAAGAGCAGTTCTTC. Encoded protein: CAWRFAGLAGEEQFF. V and J are TRBV30 and TRBJ2-1; 14 bases agree with TRBD2. From germline, CDR1 is GTSNPN and CDR2 SVGIG (reference sequence). The CDR3 has 15 residues. The J segment lost 10 bases and the V segment lost 3 bases, leaving 8 bases of the junction unmatched.

The chain uses TRBV25-1 and TRBJ2-2; 13 bases map to TRBD2. The CDR3 is 17 amino acids. The germline gives CDR1 MGHDK, CDR2 SYGVNS. J was trimmed by 4 bases and V by 2 bases; bases with no gene match: 4. In DNA, the CDR3 is TGTGCCAGCAGTGAAACGACTAGCGGGAGGCCCACCGGGGAGCTGTTTTTT. Protein product: CASSETTSGRPTGELFF.

The chain is built from TRBV11-3 and TRBJ2-3; D is perhaps TRBD1 (6 bases). Between the trimmed V and J ends, which lost 6 bases and 6 bases, there was a span of 13 bases. The CDR3 is 13 amino acids. Germline assignment: CDR1 SGHNT and CDR2 YENEEA. The CDR3 DNA follows: TGTGCCAGCAGTCCTACAGGGTGGGATACGCAGTATTTT. This codes for CASSPTGWDTQYF.